This TCR beta chain stems from a study of T cell repertoires in cytomegalovirus infection. Germline-derived CDR1 and CDR2 are KGHSH and LQKENI. The CDR3 extends over 16 amino acids. Trimming shortened V by 5 bases and J by 1 base, and 14 bases separated the two germline ends. A single record per CDR3 protein comes from TCRdb applying MiXCR to the reads. Among more than 110,000 distinct CDR3 sequences, over 30% were seen once, and the ten largest hold about 56%. To note about this clonotype: Its specificity is not known.

Study-wide results and caveats: HLA-C-restricted CMV clonotypes gave the most frequent clonotype in two of eight donors.

J is TRBJ2-2 and V is TRBV18, with D possibly TRBD1 on 7 matching bases. Sequencing used CD8+ T cells from cultured PBMCs, obtained from culture after CMV antigen stimulation. This TCR derives from a human donor in good health (CMV status not recorded). Some clones in this sample may be carry-over from other donors' samples. The chain's CDR3 is CASSTDREVNTGELFF. In DNA form, the CDR3 reads TGTGCCAGCTCAACCGACAGGGAGGTGAACACCGGGGAGCTGTTTTTT.